Listed below are T cell receptor beta chains from one sample, sequenced in a study of CD8+CD57+ T cells in acquired aplastic anemia. TCRdb processed the reads anew with MiXCR; each CDR3 protein has one entry. Of some 170,000 distinct CDR3 sequences in the sample, around half were seen once. Material: sorted CD4+, CD8+, or CD8+CD57+ T cells (not recorded which) from PBMCs. All receptors come from a human donor with aplastic anemia. Each CDR3 is given with its conserved first and last residue. The D gene is left open where the match is weak. Expanded clones are given a class, and other clones once, few, many or no size at all.

j_gene	abundance	v_gene	d_gene	CDR3aa
TRBJ1-5	NA	TRBV7-9	TRBD1	CASSSGQGIQPQHF
TRBJ1-1	NA	TRBV2	NA	CASSPELAEAFF
TRBJ2-7	NA	TRBV2	TRBD1	CASNAGTDYEQYF
TRBJ2-5	NA	TRBV3-1	NA	CASSQRSPGPETQYF
TRBJ1-6	NA	TRBV2	NA	CASSMRRAGAPLHF
TRBJ1-5	NA	TRBV20-1	NA	CSARESPNQPQHF
TRBJ1-1	many	TRBV13	TRBD1	CASSLPDRGNTEAFF
TRBJ1-5	many	TRBV12-3/TRBV12-4	TRBD1	CASSPGTGNQPQHF
TRBJ2-5	many	TRBV19	NA	CASRREETQYF
TRBJ2-3	NA	TRBV27	NA	CASSLRGTREPRDTQYF
TRBJ1-1	NA	TRBV27	NA	CASSLSGVSNTEAFF
TRBJ1-5	many	TRBV7-8	NA	CASSLPNQPQHF
TRBJ1-1	many	TRBV5-4	NA	CASSRVPSSEAFF
TRBJ2-3	many	TRBV9	TRBD2	CASSFSGGHGDTQYF
TRBJ1-1	NA	TRBV7-9	NA	CASSFGQTNTEAFF
TRBJ2-7	many	TRBV24-1	NA	CATSDLVGNTYEQYF
TRBJ2-1	NA	TRBV4-1	NA	CASSQGNAAGYNEQFF
TRBJ2-5	many	TRBV6-1	NA	CASSPGPYQETQYF
TRBJ1-4	few	TRBV2	NA	CVTAGRGREKLFF
TRBJ1-5	many	TRBV19	NA	CASSPGRGGQPQHF
TRBJ1-3	few	TRBV20-1	NA	CSAPDGSGNTIYF
TRBJ1-6	NA	TRBV18	NA	CASSAQVGANEPLHF
TRBJ2-1	many	TRBV2	NA	CASSAELGRNNEQFF
TRBJ1-4	NA	TRBV28	NA	CASSLRDSRGWEKLFF
TRBJ1-1	NA	TRBV19	NA	CASLVGDRNTEAFF
TRBJ1-5	few	TRBV2	NA	CASRDSNQPQHF
TRBJ1-1	few	TRBV11-2	NA	CHSARGLTNTEAFF
TRBJ2-7	NA	TRBV5-8	NA	CASSLVSVGWYF
TRBJ2-7	NA	TRBV24-1	NA	CATSDWGGGEQYF
TRBJ1-1	NA	TRBV7-2	NA	CASSLGGYMNTEAFF
TRBJ2-5	many	TRBV2	NA	CASLRESQETQYF
TRBJ2-5	many	TRBV12-3/TRBV12-4	NA	CASSRYGSGTETQYF
TRBJ1-1	NA	TRBV29-1	NA	CSVGGGAHEAFF
TRBJ1-3	once	TRBV20-1	NA	CSASLSGNTIYF
TRBJ2-1	NA	TRBV19	NA	CASSANGAGTNEQFF
TRBJ2-7	many	TRBV4-2	TRBD1	CASSLKVSLRDRTYEQYF
TRBJ1-5	NA	TRBV20-1	NA	CSASGLGGPQHF
TRBJ1-5	once	TRBV19	TRBD1	CASSMKGAGQPQHF
TRBJ1-1	many	TRBV7-2	NA	CASSPRLKGGTEAFF
TRBJ1-5	NA	TRBV15	TRBD1	CATSFADRGSNQPQHF
TRBJ2-2	few	TRBV19	NA	CASSIGQYVGELFF
TRBJ1-2	NA	TRBV20-1	NA	CRVRPVEDGYTF
TRBJ2-1	many	TRBV5-1	TRBD1	CASSLDRGSEQFF
TRBJ1-2	few	TRBV19	NA	CASSRGRNYGYTF
TRBJ1-1	NA	TRBV2	TRBD1	CASKSSSGQPNTEAFF
TRBJ1-6	NA	TRBV11-2	NA	CASSPAPSLGNSPLHF
TRBJ1-2	NA	TRBV9	TRBD1	CASSAGQGVYGHTF
TRBJ1-2	NA	TRBV29-1	NA	CSVEGDYGYTF
TRBJ1-6	NA	TRBV20-1	NA	CSARGGGDYNSPLHF
TRBJ1-1	NA	TRBV18	NA	CASSPGGGRLTPEAFF
TRBJ2-7	NA	TRBV7-9	TRBD1	CASSPGTVREQYF
TRBJ2-7	NA	TRBV7-8	TRBD2	CASSPGGNEQYF
TRBJ2-1	many	TRBV14	NA	CASSRARSAAYNEQFF
TRBJ2-5	NA	TRBV9	TRBD2	CASNPGGVTGETQYF
TRBJ1-6	NA	TRBV7-2	NA	CASSMGNSPLHF
TRBJ1-6	NA	TRBV6-5	NA	CASSYSIYSPLHF
TRBJ2-7	NA	TRBV2	NA	CASKQQFDEQYF